A selection of T cell receptor beta chains follows, all from one sample in a study of CD8 T cells in Susac syndrome. In TCRdb, the immunoSEQ multiplex PCR reads were re-called with MiXCR into one record per CDR3 protein. The sample holds approximately 110,000 distinct CDR3 sequences, around 94% seen once. Input material: CD4+ T cells from PBMCs. The receptor set was obtained from a human donor in good health. The CDR3 runs from the conserved cysteine through the conserved F or W. The D gene is left open where the match is weak. Clone sizes are given selectively: once, few, many, or a class where the clone is expanded.

- TRBJ2-2 TRBD2 TRBV9 TGTGCCAGCAGCGTCGACCTGGGGGGGAGCGACACCGGGGAGCTGTTTTTT CASSVDLGGSDTGELFF
- TRBJ1-4 - TRBV7-2 TGTGCCAGCAGACGACTGAGGTGGGAAAAACTGTTTTTT CASRRLRWEKLFF
- TRBJ1-1 - TRBV5-1 TGCGCCAGCAGCCCCCTTAGCTTGAACACTGAAGCTTTCTTT CASSPLSLNTEAFF
- TRBJ2-7 - TRBV7-2 TGTGCCAGCAGCTTAGCCTCGGGCGAAACCTACGAGCAGTACTTC CASSLASGETYEQYF
- TRBJ2-7 - TRBV20-1 TGCAGTGCTAGAGGAGCCCCCTCCTACGAGCAGTACTTC CSARGAPSYEQYF
- TRBJ1-5 - TRBV6-6 TGTGCCAGCAGTTTCCCGGGGGCGGGAGGATATCAGCCCCAGCATTTT CASSFPGAGGYQPQHF
- TRBJ2-1 - TRBV7-2 TGTGCCAGCAGCGGCTCCGGGACCGAGCAGTTCTTC CASSGSGTEQFF
- TRBJ2-5 - TRBV5-1 TGCGCCAGCAGCTTACCTGACAGCCAGAATGCGTACTTC CASSLPDSQNAYF
- TRBJ1-1 TRBD1 TRBV4-1 TGCGCCAGCAGCCTACCGGACAGGGAGGCCACTGAAGCTTTCTTT CASSLPDREATEAFF
- TRBJ1-2 - TRBV20-1 TGCAGTGCTCCGCGGGGGAACTATGGCTACACCTTC CSAPRGNYGYTF
- TRBJ2-6 - TRBV7-2 TGTGCCAGCAGCTTAGGACCCCCAATCGGCACTGGGGCCAACGTCCTGACTTTC CASSLGPPIGTGANVLTF
- TRBJ2-5 - TRBV30 TGTGCCTGGAGTGGGACAGTCCAAGAGACCCAGTACTTC CAWSGTVQETQYF
- TRBJ2-7 TRBD2 TRBV7-2 TGTGCCAGCAGCTCACGGGGACTAGACACCTACGAGCAGTACTTC CASSSRGLDTYEQYF
- TRBJ1-4 - TRBV4-3 TGCGCCAGCAGCCTGGACCCCAGAGCAACTAATGAAAAACTGTTTTTT CASSLDPRATNEKLFF
- TRBJ2-7 - TRBV6-6 TGTGCCAGCAGTTACTTGTCTAGCAGCACCTACGAGCAGTACTTC CASSYLSSSTYEQYF
- TRBJ1-5 - TRBV11-2 TGTGCCAGCAGCTTAGAAAGGGGTCTCGGCAATCAGCCCCAGCATTTT CASSLERGLGNQPQHF
- TRBJ2-7 TRBD2 TRBV7-9 TGTGCCAGCAGCTTGACCGGGACTAGGTATAGGTACGAGCAGTACTTC CASSLTGTRYRYEQYF
- TRBJ2-4 - TRBV12-3/TRBV12-4 TGTGCCGGCTACTTAGCGGTCACCTTCCCCCGAAACATTCAGTACTTC CAGYLAVTFPRNIQYF
- TRBJ1-1 - TRBV29-1 TGCAGCGCTCGGGACTCCCAGAACACTGAAGCTTTCTTT CSARDSQNTEAFF
once TRBJ1-2 TRBD1 TRBV20-1 TGCAGTGCTTCCCTGACAGGGGGCTACACCTTC CSASLTGGYTF
- TRBJ2-1 - TRBV14 TGTGCCAGCAGCCAAGATGGGCTGTACAATGAGCAGTTCTTC CASSQDGLYNEQFF
- TRBJ2-6 - TRBV15 TGTGCCACCAGCAGACCATCTGGGGCCAACGTCCTGACTTTC CATSRPSGANVLTF
- TRBJ1-4 - TRBV12-3/TRBV12-4 TGTGCCAGCAGCTCTCTCCGGACGGGCCGTAATGAAAAACTGTTTTTT CASSSLRTGRNEKLFF
- TRBJ2-1 TRBD2 TRBV7-9 TGTGCCAGCAGCTCCCGACTAGCGGGAGGCTACAATGAGCAGTTCTTC CASSSRLAGGYNEQFF
- TRBJ1-5 - TRBV20-1 TGCAGTGCAACACGACAGACTTTCAGCAATCAGCCCCAGCATTTT CSATRQTFSNQPQHF
- TRBJ2-2 - TRBV2 TGTGCCAGCAGTAGTAGGGTGCGGAGCACCGGGGAGCTGTTTTTT CASSSRVRSTGELFF
- TRBJ2-1 TRBD2 TRBV4-3 TGCGCCAGCAGCCTTCGACTAGCCTTATACAATGAGCAGTTCTTC CASSLRLALYNEQFF
- TRBJ1-5 - TRBV29-1 TGCAGCGTGGGAGATGGGGGGGCCCAGCCCCAGCATTTT CSVGDGGAQPQHF
once TRBJ1-1 - TRBV3-1 TGTGCCAGCAGCCAAGGTTCCAGGGAAGCTTTCTTT CASSQGSREAFF
once TRBJ2-6 - TRBV6-2/TRBV6-3 TGTGCCAGCAGTTACCCAGGGGCTGGGGCCAACGTCCTGACTTTC CASSYPGAGANVLTF
- TRBJ1-2 - TRBV2 TGTGCCAGCAGTGCGGAAAACTATGGCTACACCTTC CASSAENYGYTF
- TRBJ2-7 TRBD1 TRBV4-2 TGTGCCAGCAGCCAAGGACAGGGGGCAACTGACGAGCAGTACTTC CASSQGQGATDEQYF
- TRBJ2-3 - TRBV7-2 TGTGCCAGCAGCCTGCAGTCCACAGATACGCAGTATTTT CASSLQSTDTQYF
- TRBJ2-2 - TRBV9 TGTGCCACTTCAAGGGTTAACACCGGGGAGCTGTTTTTT CATSRVNTGELFF
- TRBJ2-1 - TRBV5-1 TGCGCCAGCAGAGCGGACTACGACTCCTACAATGAGCAGTTCTTC CASRADYDSYNEQFF
- TRBJ2-5 TRBD2 TRBV10-1 TGCGCCACCGGACTAGCGGGACAAGAGACCCAGTACTTC CATGLAGQETQYF
- TRBJ2-3 TRBD2 TRBV29-1 TGCAGCGTTGAAACTAGCGGGAGCTGGACAGATACGCAGTATTTT CSVETSGSWTDTQYF
- TRBJ2-2 - TRBV7-2 TGTGCCAGCAGCTCATTCGGGAATCTGAACACCGGGGAGCTGTTTTTT CASSSFGNLNTGELFF
- TRBJ2-5 - TRBV30 TGTGCCTGGAGGTCGTGGGGAGAGGAGACCCAGTACTTC CAWRSWGEETQYF
few TRBJ1-5 - TRBV6-2/TRBV6-3 TGTGCCAGCAGTTACTCGCCGGCGGGGTTTGGCCAGCCCCAGCATTTT CASSYSPAGFGQPQHF
- TRBJ2-2 TRBD1 TRBV9 TGTGCCAGCAGCGGGGAAAACAGGGGAACTGGGGAGCTGTTTTTT CASSGENRGTGELFF
- TRBJ2-5 TRBD2 TRBV27 TGTGCCAGCAGTGTAAGGACTAGCGCGGAGACCCAGTACTTC CASSVRTSAETQYF
once TRBJ2-2 - TRBV6-2/TRBV6-3 TGTGCCAGCAGTTACCGTCTAGTGTTGTCGACCGGGGAGCTGTTTTTT CASSYRLVLSTGELFF
- TRBJ1-2 - TRBV7-2 TGTGCCAGCAGCTTAGACGGGCCTGGCTATGGCTACACCTTC CASSLDGPGYGYTF
- TRBJ2-1 TRBD1 TRBV7-9 TGTGCCAGCAGTTTATACCGGGACAGGAACAATGAGCAGTTCTTC CASSLYRDRNNEQFF
- TRBJ1-5 - TRBV2 TGTGCCAGCAGTGAGCCGGGGCAGCCCCAGCATTTT CASSEPGQPQHF
once TRBJ1-1 - TRBV6-5 TGTGCCAGCAGACAAGGTATTAACACTGAAGCTTTCTTT CASRQGINTEAFF
- TRBJ2-5 TRBD1 TRBV5-1 TGCGCCAGCAGCGGGGGACAGTACCAAGAGACCCAGTACTTC CASSGGQYQETQYF
- TRBJ2-1 - TRBV11-2 TGTGCCAGCAGCTTAGCATTAGCCAATGAGCAGTTCTTC CASSLALANEQFF
once TRBJ2-5 TRBD2 TRBV15 TGTGCCACCAGCGGGGGACTAGCAATTGAGACCCAGTACTTC CATSGGLAIETQYF
few TRBJ2-7 - TRBV5-4 TGTGCCAGCAGCGGTGGACTAAGCGGGACATCCTACGAGCAGTACTTC CASSGGLSGTSYEQYF
- TRBJ2-7 - TRBV19 TGTGCCAGTAGTATAGCGGAAAGACAGAACACCTACGAGCAGTACTTC CASSIAERQNTYEQYF
- TRBJ2-3 TRBD2 TRBV7-8 TGTGCCAGCAGCTTCTTGAGACTAGCGGGAGTAGGATCAGATACGCAGTATTTT CASSFLRLAGVGSDTQYF
- TRBJ1-2 - TRBV11-2 TGTGCCAGCAGCTTAGATACATTCCCCTATGGCTACACCTTC CASSLDTFPYGYTF
- TRBJ2-6 - TRBV19 TGTGCCAGTAGTAGCGACCCAGCTGGGGCCAACGTCCTGACTTTC CASSSDPAGANVLTF